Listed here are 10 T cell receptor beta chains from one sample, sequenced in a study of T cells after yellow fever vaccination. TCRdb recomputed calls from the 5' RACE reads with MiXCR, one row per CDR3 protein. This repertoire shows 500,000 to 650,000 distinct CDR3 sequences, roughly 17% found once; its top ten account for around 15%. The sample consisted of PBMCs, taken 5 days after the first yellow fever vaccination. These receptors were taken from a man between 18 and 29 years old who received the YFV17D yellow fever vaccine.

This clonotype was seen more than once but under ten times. The CDR3 sequence: CASSHSDRLGEQFF. The CDR3 coding sequence is TGTGCCAGCTCCCACTCCGACAGGCTGGGTGAGCAGTTCTTC. The rearrangement links TRBV18 to TRBJ2-1; possibly TRBD1 for D (6 bases). Trimming stripped 6 bases from V and 9 bases from J, with 18 bases between. CDR1 is KGHSH, CDR2 LQKENI, per germline. The CDR3 totals 14 residues.

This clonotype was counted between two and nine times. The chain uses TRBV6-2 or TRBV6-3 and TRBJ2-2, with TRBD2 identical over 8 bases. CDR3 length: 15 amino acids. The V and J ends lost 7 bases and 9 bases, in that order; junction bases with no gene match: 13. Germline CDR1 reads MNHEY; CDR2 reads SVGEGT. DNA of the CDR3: TGTGCCAGCACTGGTCGGCGGGGGGAAGTAAGGGAGCTGTTTTTT. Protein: CASTGRRGEVRELFF.

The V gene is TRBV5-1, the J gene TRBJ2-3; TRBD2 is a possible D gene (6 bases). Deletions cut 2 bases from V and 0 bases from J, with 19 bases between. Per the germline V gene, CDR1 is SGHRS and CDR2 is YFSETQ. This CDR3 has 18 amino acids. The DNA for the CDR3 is TGCGCCAGCAGCTTCCTTCCCCGACTAGAGGCCAGCACAGATACGCAGTATTTT. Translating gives CASSFLPRLEASTDTQYF.

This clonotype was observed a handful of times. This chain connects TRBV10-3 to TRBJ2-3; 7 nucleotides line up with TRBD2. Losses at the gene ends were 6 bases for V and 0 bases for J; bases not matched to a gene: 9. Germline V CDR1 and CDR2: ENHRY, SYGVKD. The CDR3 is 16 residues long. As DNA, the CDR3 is TGTGCCATCAGGCTGACTAGCAGAATTAGCACAGATACGCAGTATTTT. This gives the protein CAIRLTSRISTDTQYF.

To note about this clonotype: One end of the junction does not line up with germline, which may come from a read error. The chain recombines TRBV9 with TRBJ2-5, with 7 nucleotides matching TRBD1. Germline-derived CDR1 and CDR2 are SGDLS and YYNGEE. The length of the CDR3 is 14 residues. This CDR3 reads CASSVGQGVETPYF. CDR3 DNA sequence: TGTGCCAGCAGCGTAGGACAGGGTGTGGAGACCCCGTACTTC.

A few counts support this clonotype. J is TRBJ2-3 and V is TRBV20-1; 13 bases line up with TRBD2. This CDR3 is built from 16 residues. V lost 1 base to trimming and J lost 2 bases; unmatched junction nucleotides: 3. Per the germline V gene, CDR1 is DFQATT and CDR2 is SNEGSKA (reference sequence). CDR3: CSARGLAGGNTDTQYF. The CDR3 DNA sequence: TGCAGTGCTAGAGGACTAGCGGGGGGTAACACAGATACGCAGTATTTT.

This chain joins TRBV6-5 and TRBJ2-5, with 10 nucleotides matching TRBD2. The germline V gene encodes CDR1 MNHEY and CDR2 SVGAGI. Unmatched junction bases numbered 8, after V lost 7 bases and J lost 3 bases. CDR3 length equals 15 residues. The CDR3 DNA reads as TGTGCCAGCACTTTTGGGCTAGCGGGGGAAGAGACCCAGTACTTC. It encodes CASTFGLAGEETQYF.

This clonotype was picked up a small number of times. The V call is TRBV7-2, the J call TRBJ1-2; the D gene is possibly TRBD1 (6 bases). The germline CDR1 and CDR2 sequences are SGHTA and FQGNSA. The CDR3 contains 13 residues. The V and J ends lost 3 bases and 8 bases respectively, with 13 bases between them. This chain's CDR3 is CASSLEPQGGYTF. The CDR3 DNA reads TGTGCCAGCAGCTTGGAACCTCAGGGGGGCTACACCTTC.

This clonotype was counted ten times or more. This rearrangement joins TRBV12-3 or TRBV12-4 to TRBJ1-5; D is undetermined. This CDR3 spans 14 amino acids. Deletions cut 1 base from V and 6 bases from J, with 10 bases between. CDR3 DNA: TGTGCCAGCAGTTTAGGAGGGAGCGGTCAGCCCCAGCATTTT. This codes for CASSLGGSGQPQHF.

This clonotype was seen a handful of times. The CDR3 loop is CASSFSTVDGYTF. DNA of the CDR3: TGTGCCAGCAGTTTCTCGACGGTGGATGGCTACACCTTC. The genes are TRBV7-9 and TRBJ1-2; D uncertain. The V end lost 6 bases, the J end lost 6 bases, and 14 bases lay between the germline ends. The CDR3 spans 13 residues. In germline, CDR1 is SEHNR, CDR2 FQNEAQ (reference sequence).